Below are 8 T cell receptor beta chains sequenced from a single sample in a study of T cell responses to AZD1222 COVID-19 vaccine. TCRdb's copy holds only in-frame clones and misses some; the assay was immunoSEQ multiplex PCR. The table includes approximately 140,000 clones, 80% to 95% detected once. Sample: peripheral blood, taken 28 days after the second AZD1222 dose. The source is an adult who received the AZD1222 COVID-19 vaccine.

The chain carries TRBV7-8 and TRBJ1-5, with no clear D. The CDR3 has 12 amino acids. Germline CDR1 and CDR2: SGHVS and FQNEAQ. The ends were cut back, 5 bases at V and 9 bases at J, with 11 bases in the middle. DNA for the CDR3: TGTGCCAGCAGCGATTCGGATCGGCCCCAGCATTTT. Protein sequence: CASSDSDRPQHF. The full variable domain, its missing parts supplied by reference TRBV7-8 and TRBJ1-5, is GAGVSQSPRYKVAKRGQDVALRCDPISGHVSLFWYQQALGQGPEFLTYFQNEAQLDKSGLPSDRFFAERPEGSVSTLKIQRTQQEDSAVYLCASSDSDRPQHFGDGTRLSIL.

The chain has TRBV14 and TRBJ1-4; 11 bases line up with TRBD1. The CDR3 runs to 15 residues. CDR1 is SGHDN, CDR2 FVKESK, per germline. Trimming at V came to 4 bases and at J to 7 bases, leaving 5 bases not matched to a gene. The CDR3, as DNA: TGTGCCAGCAGCCTTTCCGGGACAGGGGGTGAAAAACTGTTTTTT. Translating it yields CASSLSGTGGEKLFF. Filled out from reference TRBV14 and TRBJ1-4, the complete variable domain reads EAGVTQFPSHSVIEKGQTVTLRCDPISGHDNLYWYRRVMGKEIKFLLHFVKESKQDESGMPNNRFLAERTGGTYSTLKVQPAELEDSGVYFCASSLSGTGGEKLFFGSGTQLSVL.

The chain combines TRBV11-2 with TRBJ2-1, with 8 positions matching TRBD2. V trimming: 1 base; J trimming: 8 bases; junction bases outside the gene matches: 10. The germline V gene encodes CDR1 SGHAT and CDR2 FQNNGV. The CDR3 loop spans 16 amino acids. CDR3 DNA: TGTGCCAGCAGCTTAGGTCCCGGGAGGGAGCTCGATGAGCAGTTCTTC. It codes for CASSLGPGRELDEQFF.

The chain couples TRBV5-1 to TRBJ2-1; 10 bases fit TRBD2. The V gene end was trimmed by 4 bases and the J gene end by 4 bases; junction bases not matched to a gene: 5. CDR3 length: 15 residues. Looked up from germline, CDR1 is SGHRS and CDR2 is YFSETQ. CDR3 nucleotide sequence: TGCGCCAGCAGCCCCGGGACTAGCGAATACAATGAGCAGTTCTTC. It encodes CASSPGTSEYNEQFF.

The J gene is TRBJ1-1, the V gene TRBV11-3, with D uncertain. V lost 1 base to trimming and J lost 5 bases, with 8 bases between them. The CDR3 length is 13 residues. Germline V gene lookup returns CDR1 SGHNT and CDR2 YENEEA. CDR3 nucleotide sequence: TGTGCCAGCAGCTTAGGTCGGAGTACTGAAGCTTTCTTT. Its translation: CASSLGRSTEAFF.

The rearrangement joins TRBV15 to TRBJ1-5, with a tentative D call TRBD1 (6 bases). This CDR3 is 13 amino acids long. V was clipped by 4 bases and J by 2 bases, with 6 bases between them. CDR1 and CDR2 from the germline V gene are LNHNV and YYDKDF (reference sequence). As DNA, the CDR3 is TGTGCCACCAGCACAGGGGGCAATCAGCCCCAGCATTTT. It codes for CATSTGGNQPQHF.

The V and J genes are TRBV20-1 and TRBJ2-4; 12 positions agree with TRBD2. This CDR3 spans 15 amino acids. Germline loops: CDR1 DFQATT, CDR2 SNEGSKA (reference sequence). The V and J ends lost 3 bases and 7 bases, in that order; junction bases with no gene match: 7. CDR3 residues: CSASETSGSWNIQYF. In DNA, the CDR3 is TGCAGTGCTAGTGAGACTAGCGGGAGCTGGAACATTCAGTACTTC.

V is TRBV20-1 and J is TRBJ2-2; the D gene is possibly TRBD1 (5 bases). V was shortened by 3 bases and J by 0 bases, with 11 bases between the two germline ends. In germline, CDR1 is DFQATT, CDR2 SNEGSKA (reference sequence). The CDR3 contains 15 residues. CDR3 bases: TGCAGTGCTAGTTTGGGGCACCCGAACACCGGGGAGCTGTTTTTT. It codes for CSASLGHPNTGELFF.